This TCR beta chain was captured by sequencing in a study of T cell repertoires in cytomegalovirus infection. Background on the study: TCR beta signatures that were public indicated CMV infection and matching HLA type. General observations from the study: Dominating the ex vivo response were TCR beta clonotypes that were CMV-specific and HLA-C-restricted. Summed frequency of shared TCR beta families picked out CMV carriers who also had the relevant HLA.

TCRdb redid the calling of the reads with MiXCR, one entry per CDR3 protein. Of a few hundred thousand distinct CDR3 sequences listed, 22% are singletons. Germline assignment: CDR1 SGHVS and CDR2 FNYEAQ. This CDR3 contains 13 residues. Trimming took 5 bases from V and 3 from J; bases not matched to a gene: 4. This clonotype was seen repeatedly, ten times or more. No antigen is known for it. The source of this sequence is a human donor in good health (CMV status not recorded). Some clones in this sample may be carry-over from other donors' samples. The sample was CD8+ T cells from PBMCs. The rearrangement joins TRBV7-6 to TRBJ2-7; 7 bases map to TRBD1. The CDR3 DNA sequence: TGTGCCAGCAGCCCGGGACAGATCTACGAGCAGTACTTC. As protein: CASSPGQIYEQYF.